This TCR beta chain emerged from a study of shared clonotypes between healthy human individuals. Study background: The study drew on two women and three men aged 18 to 49 as donors. The plates for each donor numbered three CD4 naive, three CD4 memory, two CD8 naive and one CD8 memory.

Germline V gene sequence: CDR1 SNHLY, CDR2 FYNNEI. V lost 3 bases and J lost 1, with 9 bases in between. The CDR3 length is 14 residues. Whole-study findings and limits: The authors expected sequencing depth to affect clonotype sharing among donors.

Details on this clone: Its antigen is undetermined.

Sequencing used immunoSEQ multiplex PCR; TCRdb keeps in-frame clones, though not all of them. The sample holds about 600,000 clones; roughly 97% are singletons and the top ten take 0.055% to 0.07%. The source of this sequence is a woman under 40 in good health. Material for sequencing was naive CD4+ T cells sorted from blood. Documented subset: CD45RA+ positively selected. This chain links TRBV2 with TRBJ1-1; D may be TRBD1 (5 bases). The CDR3 bases are TGTGCCAGCAGTGACCAGGGTGCGAACACTGAAGCTTTCTTT. This codes for CASSDQGANTEAFF.